In its sample, the clone carrying this T cell receptor (beta chain) was seen once. V was shortened by 2 bases and J by 5 bases, with 24 bases between the two germline ends. Germline V gene data show CDR1 as MNHEY and CDR2 as SMNVEV (reference sequence). The CDR3 covers 18 residues. TCRdb's table, derived via immunoSEQ multiplex PCR, lists solely in-frame clones and lacks some. The table includes roughly 39,000 clones, more than 85% detected once. This entry is derived from a study of T cell changes during pregnancy in multiple sclerosis. Sequencing was performed on CD8+ T cells from peripheral blood mononuclear cells, taken after pregnancy. This clonotype was sampled from a female donor with multiple sclerosis, enrolled in a pregnancy study. V usage is TRBV27 and J usage is TRBJ1-2; no firm D call. The DNA for the CDR3 is TGTGCCAGCAGTTTAAGGCGCACCGGGAACGGGATGGCTTATGGCTACACCTTC. Translation gives CASSLRRTGNGMAYGYTF.